What follows are 12 T cell receptor beta chains derived from one specimen sequenced in a study of cytomegalovirus exposure and HLA in healthy donors. A multiplex PCR was run with 60 Vbeta primers and 13 Jbeta primers. Libraries were prepared by immunoSEQ multiplex PCR; TCRdb keeps only in-frame clonotypes and omits some of them. Of about 190,000 clones detected, 80% to 85% appear once; the ten largest clones hold 1.6%. Source material: PBMCs. The receptors come from a man aged 45-65 years in good health and CMV-seronegative.

The chain couples TRBV7-3 to TRBJ2-3, with D maybe TRBD1 (6 bases). Trimming removed 4 bases from V and 1 base from J, with 12 bases in between. CDR1 and CDR2 from the germline V gene are SGHTA and FQGTGA. The CDR3 runs 15 residues. The CDR3 region has the DNA TGTGCCAGCAGCTCCGTCTGGGGGCGCACAGATACGCAGTATTTT. Translation: CASSSVWGRTDTQYF.

The V and J genes are TRBV6-1 and TRBJ1-1; D is possibly TRBD1 (5 bases). The CDR3 covers 15 residues. In germline, CDR1 is MNHNS, CDR2 SASEGT. V was shortened by 7 bases and J by 3 bases, with 18 bases between the two germline ends. The CDR3 DNA sequence: TGTGCCAGCAATCGTCTATCAGGGATCTACACTGAAGCTTTCTTT. Its translation: CASNRLSGIYTEAFF.

The chain has TRBV21-1 and TRBJ2-7; no DNA check was done on the table's D call, TRBD1. TRBV21-1 is deemed a pseudogene. The CDR3 totals 16 residues. The CDR3 DNA follows: TGTGCCAGCAGCAAAGCGCATAGGGGGAGAGCCTACGAGCAGTACTTC. This codes for CASSKAHRGRAYEQYF.

This clone has just one count. The gene calls are TRBV7-2 and TRBJ2-5; 10 nucleotides align to TRBD2. This CDR3 spans 18 amino acids. CDR1 is SGHTA and CDR2 is FQGNSA in the germline V gene. The V and J ends lost 4 bases and 5 bases, in that order; junction bases with no gene match: 16. The CDR3 loop is CASSSNSLAGVRGETQYF. DNA of the CDR3: TGTGCCAGCAGCTCAAATTCCCTAGCGGGGGTTCGAGGGGAGACCCAGTACTTC.

The chain recombines TRBV4-3 with TRBJ2-1; weak D call: TRBD2 (6 bases). Looked up from germline, CDR1 is LGHNA and CDR2 is YSLEER. The CDR3 is 17 amino acids. V shed 3 bases and J shed 10 bases, with 25 bases lying between them. The CDR3 region is CASSHDKWEVKSREQFF. The DNA of the CDR3 is TGCGCCAGCAGCCATGACAAGTGGGAGGTCAAAAGTAGGGAGCAGTTCTTC.

V usage is TRBV14 and J usage is TRBJ2-1; 8 nucleotides match TRBD1. The CDR3 loop spans 14 amino acids. Germline trimming cut 3 bases from V and 6 bases from J; bases unmatched to any gene: 4. CDR1 is SGHDN and CDR2 is FVKESK in the germline V gene. CDR3 in amino acids: CASSHGTGGNEQFF. The CDR3 region has the DNA TGTGCCAGCAGCCACGGCACAGGGGGCAATGAGCAGTTCTTC. Supplemented by reference TRBV14 and TRBJ2-1, the full variable domain reads EAGVTQFPSHSVIEKGQTVTLRCDPISGHDNLYWYRRVMGKEIKFLLHFVKESKQDESGMPNNRFLAERTGGTYSTLKVQPAELEDSGVYFCASSHGTGGNEQFFGPGTRLTVL.

This chain connects TRBV5-4 to TRBJ2-5; unclear D gene. The CDR3 sequence is 12 residues long. V was pared by 0 bases and J by 5 bases, with 5 bases between. Looked up from germline, CDR1 is SGHNT and CDR2 is YYREEE (reference sequence). CDR3 nucleotide sequence: TGTGCCAGCAGCTTGGTACGGGAGACCCAGTACTTC. Amino acids: CASSLVRETQYF.

This rearrangement joins TRBV2 to TRBJ2-5; TRBD2 agrees at 10 bases. Germline V gives CDR1 SNHLY, CDR2 FYNNEI. Unmatched junction bases numbered 4, after V lost 6 bases and J lost 3 bases. The CDR3 totals 14 residues. The CDR3 DNA sequence: TGTGCCAGCAGATCGAGCGGGGGGGAAGAGACCCAGTACTTC. Protein sequence: CASRSSGGEETQYF. Variable domain in full (rest from reference TRBV2 and TRBJ2-5): EPEVTQTPSHQVTQMGQEVILRCVPISNHLYFYWYRQILGQKVEFLVSFYNNEISEKSEIFDDQFSVERPDGSNFTLKIRSTKLEDSAMYFCASRSSGGEETQYFGPGTRLLVL.

The V call is TRBV6-1, the J call TRBJ1-2, with 11 bases identical to TRBD1. This CDR3 contains 16 residues. V was clipped by 4 bases and J by 5 bases; unmatched bases: 9. Germline CDR1 is MNHNS and CDR2 is SASEGT. CDR3 amino acids: CASSGSPGQGGYGYTF. In nucleotides, the CDR3 is TGTGCCAGCAGTGGAAGTCCGGGACAGGGGGGGTATGGCTACACCTTC.

This clone came up once. The chain uses TRBV11-2 and TRBJ2-1; 7 bases match TRBD1. The ends lost 4 bases at V and 9 bases at J; junction bases unmatched: 3. This CDR3 region has 12 residues. The germline CDR1 and CDR2 sequences are SGHAT and FQNNGV. As DNA, the CDR3 is TGTGCCAGCAGCTCGACAGGGAGTGAGCAGTTCTTC. Its protein is CASSSTGSEQFF.

The rearrangement links TRBV6-1 to TRBJ2-7; 9 bases map to TRBD1. V lost 5 bases and J lost 2; bases outside the gene matches: 7. The germline V gene encodes CDR1 MNHNS and CDR2 SASEGT. The CDR3 contains 15 residues. CDR3 nucleotide sequence: TGTGCCAGCAGTAAACCGGGACAGGGTCCCTACGAGCAGTACTTC. Amino acids: CASSKPGQGPYEQYF.

The chain links TRBV4-3 to TRBJ2-3; no clear D gene. The CDR3 is made up of 14 amino acids. The V gene lost 1 base and the J gene lost 4 bases, with 9 bases spanning the gap. Germline CDR1 and CDR2: LGHNA and YSLEER. As DNA, the CDR3 is TGCGCCAGCAGCCAAGTCGGAAGCGCAGATACGCAGTATTTT. It specifies CASSQVGSADTQYF.